Following are 4 T cell receptor beta chains from one sample sequenced in a study of spatial heterogeneity in lung cancer (dated by TCRdb to between 2019 and 2020). The investigation overall reported the following: The number of expanded intratumoral alpha and beta TCRs correlated with the tumor nonsynonymous mutation count.

The time point label of this sample denotes: sample taken at primary tumor resection. These receptors are not linked to any known antigen. The method was 5' RACE. The sequencer listed for this sample is NextSeq 500. TCRdb reanalyzed the raw reads on its own, using fastp at Q25 for trimming and MiXCR for clone calling, and kept in-frame beta chains. Every distinct CDR3 protein forms one entry, paired with its most common genes and DNA. For this sample there are some 9,800 distinct CDR3 sequences; about 6% appear just once. The ten largest clonotypes hold over 9.5% of the sample. Sequenced here: lung tumor tissue, sampled at surgery. Source of these receptors: a male donor with early-stage non-small cell lung cancer.

This clonotype was recorded at least ten times. This beta chain is a stray sequence in a library constructed for alpha chains; its clone size is not meaningful. The chain is built from TRBV20-1 and TRBJ1-5, with D unclear. V was shortened by 6 bases and J by 3 bases, with 15 bases between the two germline ends. Germline CDR1 DFQATT, CDR2 SNEGSKA (reference sequence). The CDR3 extends over 14 amino acids. CDR3 in DNA: TGCAGTGCAACTTCGACCCGCCCCAATCAGCCCCAGCATTTT. Protein sequence: CSATSTRPNQPQHF.

Many counts were recorded for this clonotype. Within a library made for alpha chains, this beta chain is off target, and its count is uninformative. The gene calls are TRBV11-2 and TRBJ2-3; possibly TRBD2 for D (5 bases). Looked up from germline, CDR1 is SGHAT and CDR2 is FQNNGV. The V gene lost 5 bases and the J gene lost 0 bases, with 9 bases spanning the gap. The CDR3 spans 14 residues. CDR3 in DNA: TGTGCCAGCAGCCCGAGGGCTAGCACAGATACGCAGTATTTT. It specifies CASSPRASTDTQYF.

This clonotype appeared many times. For a library built for alpha chains, this beta chain is a stray read; little rests on its size. V is TRBV12-3 or TRBV12-4 and J is TRBJ1-4, with D hard to call. The CDR3 length is 12 residues. Trimming took 3 bases from V and 8 from J, leaving 7 bases between them. The CDR3 region has the DNA TGTGCCAGCAGTTTCAATGGGGAAAAACTGTTTTTT. It encodes CASSFNGEKLFF.

The table lists this clonotype with many counts. The size of this beta chain means little, since it is a stray read in a library made for alpha chains. This chain uses TRBV27 with TRBJ2-7; D possibly corresponds to TRBD1 (6 bases). Trimming stripped 6 bases from V and 1 base from J, with 7 bases between. The CDR3 is made up of 12 amino acids. CDR1 and CDR2 from the germline V gene are MNHEY and SMNVEV (reference sequence). The CDR3 reads CASRQGSYEQYF. Written as DNA, the CDR3 is TGTGCCAGCAGGCAGGGGTCCTACGAGCAGTACTTC.